These 7 T cell receptor beta chains were sequenced from one sample in a study of blood T cells in healthy people across ages (dated by TCRdb to about 2015). Library construction relied on 5' RACE. Sequenced using an Illumina HiSeq 2500. A second PCR of roughly 6 to 11 cycles was run with a J-beta primer mix and a sample-barcoded 5' primer. Using fastp trimming at Q25 and MiXCR clonotype assembly, TCRdb reanalyzed the public sequencing data and kept in-frame beta chains. A single entry per CDR3 protein holds the most common genes and DNA from its merged rows. The sample table contains roughly 900,000 distinct CDR3 sequences; only one count was recorded for around 48% of them. The ten largest clones capture about an eighth of the sample. Sample: blood. Every receptor here comes from a man aged 30-40 years in good health.

The chain carries TRBV20-1 and TRBJ2-1; TRBD2 matches 8 bases. The germline V gene encodes CDR1 DFQATT and CDR2 SNEGSKA (reference sequence). The junction had 7 bases not matched to a gene; V was cut back by 0 bases and J by 6 bases. This CDR3 spans 15 amino acids. This CDR3 reads CSARDAQRGINEQFF. The CDR3 nucleotides read TGCAGTGCTAGAGATGCCCAGCGGGGGATCAATGAGCAGTTCTTC.

This clonotype was seen more than once but under ten times. This may stem from a read error, because a much larger clone lies one nucleotide away. The J gene is TRBJ2-7, the V gene TRBV28; 8 nucleotides line up with TRBD1. CDR1 MDHEN and CDR2 SYDVKM come from the germline V gene. The CDR3 is made up of 14 amino acids. The trim removed 5 bases at V and 2 bases at J, leaving 5 bases unmatched. Written as DNA, the CDR3 is TGTGCCAGCAGTGTCCCGGGACAGGCCTACGAGCAGTACTTC. Translating gives CASSVPGQAYEQYF. Complete variable domain (other parts from reference TRBV28 and TRBJ2-7): DVKVTQSSRYLVKRTGEKVFLECVQDMDHENMFWYRQDPGLGLRLIYFSYDVKMKEKGDIPEGYSVSREKKERFSLILESASTNQTSMYLCASSVPGQAYEQYFGPGTRLTVT.

This clonotype has at least ten counts. CDR3 nucleotides: TGCGCCAGCAGCCAAGTTGGGGATCGCAGACAGTATTTT. Its translation: CASSQVGDRRQYF. The rearrangement links TRBV4-3 to TRBJ2-3; D is unclear. The germline CDR1 and CDR2 sequences are LGHNA and YSLEER. V lost 1 base and J lost 12, with 14 bases in between. The CDR3 is 13 amino acids.

V gene TRBV27 combines with J gene TRBJ1-5; TRBD1 matches at 7 bases. The CDR3 contains 15 residues. CDR1 MNHEY and CDR2 SMNVEV come from the germline V gene (reference sequence). Trimming cost V 6 bases and J 1 base; bases outside gene matches: 6. This chain's CDR3 is CASSQGTVSNQPQHF. CDR3 nucleotide sequence: TGTGCCAGCAGCCAAGGGACAGTCAGCAATCAGCCCCAGCATTTT.

This chain connects TRBV9 to TRBJ2-1; D is unresolved. Germline V gene sequence: CDR1 SGDLS, CDR2 YYNGEE. The CDR3 consists of 14 residues. V gave up 0 bases and J gave up 9 bases, with 13 bases separating them. The CDR3 is CASSVGQRMVEQFF. The CDR3 nucleotides read TGTGCCAGCAGCGTAGGACAACGGATGGTTGAGCAGTTCTTC.

The chain is built from TRBV18 and TRBJ2-3; no firm D call. Germline CDR1 is KGHSH and CDR2 is LQKENI. The CDR3 covers 13 residues. CDR3 DNA: TGTGCATCGGCAGCGCCTAGCACAGATACGCAGTATTTT. It codes for CASAAPSTDTQYF.

The J gene is TRBJ2-1, the V gene TRBV7-2; D gene unclear. The V gene's germline CDR1 is SGHTA and CDR2 FQGNSA. CDR3 length: 14 amino acids. Trimming took 3 bases from V and 5 from J, leaving 11 bases between them. This chain's CDR3 is CASSFSLNNNEQFF. CDR3 nucleotides: TGTGCCAGCAGCTTTAGCCTAAATAACAATGAGCAGTTCTTC.